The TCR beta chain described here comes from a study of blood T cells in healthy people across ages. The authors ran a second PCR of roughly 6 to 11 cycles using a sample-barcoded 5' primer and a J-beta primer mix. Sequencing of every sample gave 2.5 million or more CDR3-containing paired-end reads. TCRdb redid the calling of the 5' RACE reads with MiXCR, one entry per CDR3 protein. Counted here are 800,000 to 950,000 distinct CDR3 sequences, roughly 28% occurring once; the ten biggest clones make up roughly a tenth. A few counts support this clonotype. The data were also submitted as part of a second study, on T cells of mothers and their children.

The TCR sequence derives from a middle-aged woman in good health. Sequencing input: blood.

In nucleotides, the CDR3 is TGCGCCAGCAGCTTGCGAACTAGCGGAGTGGGGACCCAGTACTTC. This codes for CASSLRTSGVGTQYF. This chain connects TRBV5-1 to TRBJ2-5, with 8 nucleotides matching TRBD2. V lost 1 base, J lost 7 bases, and 9 bases stayed unmatched. CDR3 length: 15 residues. The V gene's germline CDR1 is SGHRS and CDR2 YFSETQ.